The sequence of this TCR beta chain was determined in a study of cytomegalovirus exposure and HLA in healthy donors. Separation from the approximately 720-subject first cohort characterized the roughly 130-subject validation cohort, to which the donors belonged. Germline values: CDR1 PRHDT, CDR2 FYEKMQ (reference sequence). The V end lost 0 bases, the J end lost 5 bases, and 8 bases lay between the germline ends. The CDR3 totals 14 residues. Of note for this clone: Antigen specificity is unknown.

General study points: Rarity marked most TCR sequences, yet some public TCRs occurred in many donors.

Profiling relied on immunoSEQ multiplex PCR, and the TCRdb table lists in-frame clones only, not all of them. The sample includes 150,000 to 180,000 clones, about 86% seen only once; the top ten take around 2.1%. The TCR sequence derives from a human donor in good health. Source material: PBMCs. The chain combines TRBV13 with TRBJ1-5; D gene uncertain. CDR3 loop: CASSLGQRDQPQHF. As DNA, the CDR3 is TGTGCCAGCAGCTTAGGACAGAGGGATCAGCCCCAGCATTTT.